A single sample is the source of the 11 T cell receptor beta chains below, sequenced in a study of PD-1 blockade in classical Hodgkin lymphoma. Every patient had relapsed following autologous stem cell transplantation, and cohorts differed in brentuximab vedotin exposure. TCRdb's copy holds only in-frame clones and misses some; the assay was immunoSEQ multiplex PCR. The data contain about 4,000 clones, approximately 74% of them seen just once; the ten biggest clones take up roughly half. The material sequenced was peripheral blood mononuclear cells (PBMCs), taken at baseline. Receptor source: a human donor with classical Hodgkin lymphoma.

V and J are TRBV28 and TRBJ2-5, with 10 bases aligning to TRBD2. The CDR3 loop spans 17 amino acids. Germline V lookup: CDR1 MDHEN, CDR2 SYDVKM. Trimming took 3 bases from V and 0 from J; bases not matched to a gene: 7. The CDR3 spells CASSFSGLAVYQETQYF. The DNA for the CDR3 is TGTGCCAGCAGTTTCTCCGGACTAGCGGTGTACCAAGAGACCCAGTACTTC.

This sequence joins TRBV10-3 and TRBJ1-5, with 8 bases fitting TRBD1. The germline V gene encodes CDR1 ENHRY and CDR2 SYGVKD. This CDR3 comprises 13 residues. J was trimmed by 6 bases and V by 6 bases; bases with no gene match: 4. CDR3 in amino acids: CAISPDRAQPQHF. CDR3 DNA: TGTGCCATCAGCCCGGACAGGGCTCAGCCCCAGCATTTT.

V usage is TRBV4-3 and J usage is TRBJ1-2; D not certain. Germline V gene data show CDR1 as LGHNA and CDR2 as YSLEER. V gave up 0 bases and J gave up 7 bases, with 6 bases separating them. The length of the CDR3 is 12 residues. Here the CDR3 reads CASSQDSGGYTF. DNA for the CDR3: TGCGCCAGCAGCCAAGATTCGGGTGGCTACACCTTC.

The sample holds one count of this clone. The rearrangement joins TRBV9 to TRBJ2-1, with 7 bases aligning to TRBD2. In germline, CDR1 is SGDLS, CDR2 YYNGEE. This CDR3 contains 16 residues. V shed 1 base, J shed 3 bases, and the junction held 7 bases outside the gene matches. For the CDR3, the DNA is TGTGCCAGCAGCGTAAGGATAAGCGGGGACTACAATGAGCAGTTCTTC. It codes for CASSVRISGDYNEQFF.

CDR3 region: CASWGQGNEQYF. DNA of the CDR3: TGTGCCAGCTGGGGCCAGGGGAACGAGCAGTACTTC. This chain connects TRBV25-1 to TRBJ2-7; a possible D gene is TRBD1 (6 bases). Germline CDR1 and CDR2: MGHDK and SYGVNS. With 8 bases removed from V and 5 bases from J, the gap between germline ends came to 13 bases. This CDR3 contains 12 residues.

This chain connects TRBV7-9 to TRBJ2-7; D is unresolved. V was clipped by 4 bases and J by 0 bases, with 4 bases between them. Germline CDR1 reads SEHNR; CDR2 reads FQNEAQ (reference sequence). The CDR3 spans 12 residues. The CDR3 bases are TGTGCCAGCAGCTCCCTCTCCTACGAGCAGTACTTC. Protein sequence: CASSSLSYEQYF.

This rearrangement joins TRBV5-1 to TRBJ2-7; a possible D gene is TRBD1 (6 bases). The CDR3 sequence is 14 residues long. V lost 4 bases to trimming and J lost 6 bases, with 17 bases between them. Per the germline V gene, CDR1 is SGHRS and CDR2 is YFSETQ. The CDR3 sequence: CASSPGTREGEQYF. The CDR3 coding sequence is TGCGCCAGCAGCCCAGGGACAAGGGAAGGCGAGCAGTACTTC.

This clone has only one observation. This sequence joins TRBV11-2 and TRBJ2-7, with D perhaps TRBD2 (6 bases). Trimming took off 5 bases at V and 1 base at J, with 18 bases between the two ends. This CDR3 region has 16 residues. Germline values: CDR1 SGHAT, CDR2 FQNNGV. CDR3 region: CASSPHGGSGSYEQYF. In nucleotides, the CDR3 is TGTGCCAGCAGCCCCCATGGGGGTAGCGGATCCTACGAGCAGTACTTC.

This clone was recorded only once. The rearrangement joins TRBV6-6 to TRBJ1-4; 9 bases match TRBD1. CDR3 length equals 14 residues. V lost 0 bases, J lost 8 bases, and 1 base stayed unmatched. Germline lookup yields CDR1 MNHNY and CDR2 SVGAGI (reference sequence). The CDR3 protein is CASSYSTGGEKLFF. CDR3 bases: TGTGCCAGCAGTTACTCGACAGGGGGAGAAAAACTGTTTTTT.

This clone has only a few counts. The CDR3 loop reads CASSLSGFPHNEQFF. In nucleotides, the CDR3 is TGTGCCAGCAGCTTAAGCGGTTTCCCACACAATGAGCAGTTCTTC. The chain carries TRBV7-3 and TRBJ2-1; D is ambiguous. The CDR3 sequence is 15 residues long. Per germline, CDR1 SGHTA and CDR2 FQGTGA. The V gene lost 1 base and the J gene lost 5 bases, with 12 bases spanning the gap.

Within the sample, this clone is large. V is TRBV28 and J is TRBJ2-1, with TRBD2 identical over 8 bases. Unmatched junction bases numbered 8, after V lost 6 bases and J lost 4 bases. This CDR3 has 15 residues. The germline V gene has CDR1 MDHEN and CDR2 SYDVKM. CDR3 sequence reads: CASRPPGGSYNEQFF. The DNA for the CDR3 is TGTGCCAGCAGACCGCCGGGAGGGTCGTACAATGAGCAGTTCTTC. Together with reference TRBV28 and TRBJ2-1, the CDR3 gives the full variable domain: DVKVTQSSRYLVKRTGEKVFLECVQDMDHENMFWYRQDPGLGLRLIYFSYDVKMKEKGDIPEGYSVSREKKERFSLILESASTNQTSMYLCASRPPGGSYNEQFFGPGTRLTVL.